These 18 T cell receptor beta chains share one sample of origin, sequenced in a study of Graves' ophthalmopathy and Graves' hyperthyroidism. Amplified TCR beta CDR3 regions were obtained using RNA transcripts as template. HTBI primers served in a first-round RT-PCR, which a second-round multiplex PCR followed. TCRdb re-called the multiplex PCR reads through MiXCR, storing one row per CDR3 protein. The table includes about 480,000 distinct CDR3 sequences, approximately 15% detected once. Sequences were obtained from blood. These receptors all come from a woman between 25 and 40 years old with Graves' ophthalmopathy.

There are many counts of this clonotype. The chain carries TRBV28 and TRBJ2-5, with 7 bases identical to TRBD2. J gave up 2 bases and V 3 bases, and 6 bases lay outside the gene matches. The CDR3 runs to 15 residues. CDR1 MDHEN and CDR2 SYDVKM come from the germline V gene. The CDR3 nucleotides read TGTGCCAGCAGTTTGGGAGGGTTTGGACAAGAGACCCAGTACTTC. This codes for CASSLGGFGQETQYF.

This clonotype was recorded many times. The chain uses TRBV12-3 or TRBV12-4 and TRBJ2-7; TRBD1 matches at 11 bases. The CDR3 runs to 13 residues. V was pared by 3 bases and J by 8 bases, with 3 bases of the junction left unmatched. The CDR3, as DNA: TGTGCCAGCAGTTTGGGACAGGGGGGGCAGCAGTACTTC. This gives the protein CASSLGQGGQQYF.

This clonotype came up many times. V and J are TRBV10-3 and TRBJ2-7; D gene uncertain. The germline gives CDR1 ENHRY, CDR2 SYGVKD. Trimming took off 6 bases at V and 4 bases at J, with 10 bases between the two ends. The CDR3 length is 12 residues. This CDR3 is CAISPPNYEQYF. The CDR3 coding sequence is TGTGCCATCAGCCCCCCAAATTACGAGCAGTACTTC.

As concerns this clonotype: Just one base apart from a much larger clone, this may be a read error. The CDR3 ends on some other residue instead of the conserved phenylalanine or tryptophan, so this is likely a read error. The rearrangement uses TRBV6-1 and TRBJ1-1; no reliable D call. Germline loops: CDR1 MNHNS, CDR2 SASEGT. CDR3 length equals 13 residues. The ends were cut back, 11 bases at V and 7 bases at J, with 20 bases in the middle. CDR3 DNA sequence: TGTGCCGTCGGCCTCAGGAACACGGGTGAAGCTTTCTTG. It is translated as CAVGLRNTGEAFL.

This clonotype was observed a handful of times. The V gene is TRBV27, the J gene TRBJ2-7, with TRBD1 matching over 9 bases. Germline V gene sequence: CDR1 MNHEY, CDR2 SMNVEV (reference sequence). J was trimmed by 6 bases and V by 9 bases; bases with no gene match: 9. This CDR3 is built from 13 residues. In DNA, the CDR3 is TGTGCCAGTGCGGGGGACAGGGTACTCGAGCAGTACTTC. The encoded protein is CASAGDRVLEQYF.

This clonotype was seen at least ten times. The J gene is TRBJ1-2, the V gene TRBV24-1; D unclear. The CDR3 is 11 amino acids. Per the germline V gene, CDR1 is KGHDR and CDR2 is SFDVKD. V was clipped by 3 bases and J by 6 bases, with 4 bases between them. In DNA form, the CDR3 reads TGTGCCACCAGTGATCTCGATGGCTACACCTTC. Translating gives CATSDLDGYTF.

This clonotype was observed at least ten times. The V call is TRBV7-6, the J call TRBJ1-3; TRBD1 aligns across 7 bases. CDR3 length: 15 residues. The V gene end was trimmed by 1 base and the J gene end by 2 bases; junction bases not matched to a gene: 2. The germline V gene encodes CDR1 SGHVS and CDR2 FNYEAQ. The DNA of the CDR3 is TGTGCCAGCAGCTTAGGACAGGGAGCTGGAAACACCATATATTTT. Translating it yields CASSLGQGAGNTIYF.

This clonotype was detected ten times or more. This sequence joins TRBV7-3 and TRBJ1-6; D gene ambiguous. In germline, CDR1 is SGHTA, CDR2 FQGTGA. The V end lost 1 base, the J end lost 9 bases, and 7 bases lay between the germline ends. This CDR3 comprises 13 residues. In DNA, the CDR3 is TGTGCCAGCAGCTTAAGTCTGAGTTCACCCCTCCACTTT. Protein: CASSLSLSSPLHF.

CDR3 in amino acids: CASSPVAGGEAFF. CDR3 in DNA: TGTGCCAGCTCACCTGTAGCTGGGGGCGAAGCTTTCTTT. The chain combines TRBV18 with TRBJ1-1, with D perhaps matching TRBD1 (6 bases). Trimming stripped 3 bases from V and 8 bases from J, with 13 bases between. This CDR3 has 13 residues. Germline loops: CDR1 KGHSH, CDR2 LQKENI.

This clonotype was seen many times. The chain joins TRBV6-1 to TRBJ1-2; 8 bases are a match to TRBD1. Germline loops: CDR1 MNHNS, CDR2 SASEGT. The CDR3 extends over 14 amino acids. V gave up 6 bases and J gave up 4 bases; unmatched junction bases: 7. DNA of the CDR3: TGTGCCAGCAGCCCCGGGACAGGTCCCTATGGCTACACCTTC. Translation gives CASSPGTGPYGYTF.

This clonotype was recorded many times. The chain carries TRBV27 and TRBJ2-7; 9 positions agree with TRBD2. Germline V gene data show CDR1 as MNHEY and CDR2 as SMNVEV (reference sequence). Unmatched junction bases numbered 9, after V lost 8 bases and J lost 4 bases. CDR3 length: 14 residues. CDR3 loop: CASSNSGRFYEQYF. The CDR3 DNA reads TGTGCCAGCTCTAATAGCGGGAGATTTTACGAGCAGTACTTC.

This clonotype was observed many times. V gene TRBV12-3 or TRBV12-4 combines with J gene TRBJ1-6; D is undetermined. This CDR3 spans 14 amino acids. The ends were cut back, 3 bases at V and 6 bases at J, with 9 bases in the middle. The DNA of the CDR3 is TGTGCCAGCAGTTTGAAGGGAGGTAATTCACCCCTCCACTTT. Translated, it gives CASSLKGGNSPLHF.

This clonotype is medium-sized in the sample. V and J are TRBV12-5 and TRBJ2-5; TRBD1 agrees at 8 bases. Trimming cost V 5 bases and J 5 bases; bases outside gene matches: 10. The CDR3 is made up of 15 amino acids. Germline V CDR1 and CDR2: LGHNT, FRNRAP. CDR3 DNA: TGTGCTAGTGGTCCGCAAGACAGGGGTGGGGAGACCCAGTACTTC. Translating gives CASGPQDRGGETQYF.

This clonotype was recorded at least ten times. The rearrangement joins TRBV7-8 to TRBJ1-1, with TRBD1 matching 8 bases. CDR3 size: 16 residues. The J segment lost 6 bases and the V segment lost 4 bases, leaving 13 bases of the junction unmatched. Germline CDR1 is SGHVS and CDR2 is FQNEAQ. This CDR3 is CASSSRGQGKFAEAFF. In DNA form, the CDR3 reads TGTGCCAGCAGCTCCCGTGGACAGGGAAAATTCGCTGAAGCTTTCTTT.

This clonotype occurred many times. The gene calls are TRBV6-5 and TRBJ2-7, with 8 positions matching TRBD2. CDR3 length equals 14 residues. Germline CDR1 MNHEY, CDR2 SVGAGI. With 7 bases clipped from V and 2 bases from J, the junction kept 7 bases outside the gene matches. The CDR3 is CASIFSGIAYEQYF. CDR3 coding DNA: TGTGCCAGCATTTTTAGCGGGATCGCCTACGAGCAGTACTTC.

This clonotype has a count of ten or more. The rearrangement uses TRBV20-1 and TRBJ1-2, with a tentative D call TRBD1 (6 bases). Trimming cost V 6 bases and J 4 bases, with 18 bases left between them. CDR1 is DFQATT and CDR2 is SNEGSKA in the germline V gene (reference sequence). The CDR3 length is 14 residues. CDR3 bases: TGCAGTGCCCCAGGGGCAGGGATAGGCTATGGCTACACCTTC. This sequence encodes CSAPGAGIGYGYTF.

This clonotype was picked up many times. The chain links TRBV5-1 to TRBJ1-2; possibly TRBD1 for D (5 bases). Trimming removed 4 bases at V and 0 bases at J, with 10 bases between. Per the germline V gene, CDR1 is SGHRS and CDR2 is YFSETQ. The CDR3 is 14 amino acids. The CDR3 region is CASSLGEANYGYTF. In DNA form, the CDR3 reads TGCGCCAGCAGCCTGGGGGAGGCTAACTATGGCTACACCTTC. The full variable domain, in which reference TRBV5-1 and TRBJ1-2 provide the parts outside the CDR3, is KAGVTQTPRYLIKTRGQQVTLSCSPISGHRSVSWYQQTPGQGLQFLFEYFSETQRNKGNFPGRFSGRQFSNSRSEMNVSTLELGDSALYLCASSLGEANYGYTFGSGTRLTVV.

This clonotype has at least ten counts. V usage is TRBV2 and J usage is TRBJ1-1; perhaps TRBD1 as D (5 bases). The germline V and J ends were trimmed by 3 bases and 1 base, with 9 bases remaining between them. This CDR3 spans 14 amino acids. In germline, CDR1 is SNHLY, CDR2 FYNNEI. CDR3 residues: CASSEGPGNTEAFF. The CDR3 bases are TGTGCCAGCAGTGAGGGGCCGGGGAACACTGAAGCTTTCTTT.